This record looks at one T cell receptor beta chain sequence and its context. Its antigen is unidentified. The CDR3 end is not reached by the read, which stops 3 residues before it; the germline J gene fills it in. CDR1 is DFQATT and CDR2 is SNEGSKA in the germline V gene (reference sequence). The CDR3 has 13 residues. V gave up 7 bases and J gave up 5 bases; unmatched junction bases: 5. The data were taken from a study of T cells in women clearing cervical HPV infection. Study details: Cases were women with histologically confirmed HPV16-related CIN3 or worse, including a couple of invasive cancers.

Measured with immunoSEQ multiplex PCR; TCRdb has only the in-frame clones, and not every one. Across roughly 30,000 clones, the top ten clones capture 6.5% to 8% of the sample. Findings of the study overall: TRBV6-7 relative abundance averaged roughly 0.1% in cases and 0.15% to 0.2% in controls.

Each participant carried one incident cervical HPV16 infection only. The sequenced sample was blood buffy coat. This clonotype was obtained from a woman aged 18-69 years with a cervical HPV16 infection that either progressed to CIN3+ or cleared (not recorded which). The J gene is TRBJ2-5, the V gene TRBV20-1; 12 nucleotides align to TRBD1. The CDR3 reads CSVGTGGYETQYF. The part of the CDR3 DNA that was read is TGCAGTGTGGGGACAGGGGGCTATGAGACC.